Below, 19 T cell receptor beta chains from the same sample are listed, as sequenced in a study of cytomegalovirus exposure and HLA in healthy donors. 13 Jbeta primers and 60 Vbeta primers were used for the PCR. Profiling relied on immunoSEQ multiplex PCR, and the TCRdb table lists in-frame clones only, not all of them. The sample lists more than 110,000 clones; 70% were seen once. The source material was PBMCs. These receptors were collected from a woman aged 60-75 years in good health and CMV-seropositive.

The gene calls are TRBV18 and TRBJ2-1; tentatively, D is TRBD1 (6 bases). This CDR3 spans 13 amino acids. Trimming cost V 4 bases and J 10 bases, with 14 bases left between them. In germline, CDR1 is KGHSH, CDR2 LQKENI. The DNA of the CDR3 is TGTGCCAGCTCACAGTCCCTTACAGGGGAGCAGTTCTTC. The encoded protein is CASSQSLTGEQFF.

CDR3 region: CATTGQGGDTQYF. The CDR3 DNA reads as TGTGCCACCACGGGACAGGGAGGAGATACGCAGTATTTT. The chain is built from TRBV19 and TRBJ2-3; TRBD1 aligns across 9 bases. The CDR3 consists of 13 residues. CDR1 and CDR2 from the germline V gene are LNHDA and SQIVND (reference sequence). V gave up 10 bases and J gave up 5 bases; unmatched junction bases: 7.

The chain has TRBV6-6 and TRBJ2-2, with a weak D call TRBD2 (5 bases). V lost 6 bases and J 6 bases, leaving 11 bases between the germline ends. This CDR3 is 13 amino acids long. Germline lookup yields CDR1 MNHNY and CDR2 SVGAGI (reference sequence). The CDR3: CASSSGGPGELFF. Here the CDR3 DNA reads TGTGCCAGCAGCTCAGGAGGTCCCGGGGAGCTGTTTTTT.

This clone was seen a single time. The rearrangement joins TRBV9 to TRBJ1-5, with a possible D match to TRBD1 (6 bases). The CDR3 extends over 14 amino acids. CDR1 and CDR2 from the germline V gene are SGDLS and YYNGEE. Between the trimmed V and J ends, which lost 1 base and 5 bases, there was a span of 10 bases. The CDR3: CASSVRDTDQPQHF. In DNA form, the CDR3 reads TGTGCCAGCAGCGTAAGGGACACTGATCAGCCCCAGCATTTT.

The sample holds a few counts of this clone. V usage is TRBV4-1 and J usage is TRBJ2-7; 8 bases map to TRBD2. The CDR3 is 13 amino acids. Germline V gene lookup returns CDR1 MGHRA and CDR2 YSYEKL. J lost 4 bases, V lost 4 bases, and 3 bases had no gene match. The CDR3 DNA follows: TGCGCCAGCAGCCGAGGGACTAGGTACGAGCAGTACTTC. Translated: CASSRGTRYEQYF.

The chain joins TRBV19 to TRBJ2-1, with TRBD2 matching over 8 bases. V trimming: 4 bases; J trimming: 2 bases; junction bases outside the gene matches: 4. The CDR3 runs 15 residues. Germline V lookup: CDR1 LNHDA, CDR2 SQIVND (reference sequence). For the CDR3, the DNA is TGTGCCAGTAGTACCGTAGCGGGACCCTACAATGAGCAGTTCTTC. This encodes CASSTVAGPYNEQFF.

This clone occurred a few times. The chain is built from TRBV9 and TRBJ1-3; D remains unclear. CDR3 length: 16 amino acids. Germline CDR1 and CDR2: SGDLS and YYNGEE. V was clipped by 0 bases and J by 0 bases, with 10 bases between them. This CDR3 reads CASSVGWEGSGNTIYF. CDR3 DNA sequence: TGTGCCAGCAGCGTAGGGTGGGAGGGCTCTGGAAACACCATATATTTT.

The J gene is TRBJ2-2, the V gene TRBV5-4, with 13 bases fitting TRBD2. V lost 3 bases, J lost 6 bases, and 8 bases stayed unmatched. CDR3 length: 17 residues. CDR1 SGHNT and CDR2 YYREEE come from the germline V gene (reference sequence). CDR3 region: CASSSTSGRVYSGELFF. The CDR3 nucleotides read TGTGCCAGCAGCTCTACTAGCGGGAGGGTATATTCCGGGGAGCTGTTTTTT.

This clone is termed large. The rearrangement uses TRBV5-1 and TRBJ2-7, with TRBD1 matching over 7 bases. This CDR3 contains 15 residues. Germline assignment: CDR1 SGHRS and CDR2 YFSETQ. After removal of 4 bases from V and 4 bases from J, the junction contained 11 bases not matched to a gene. The CDR3 sequence: CASSPGVGGLYEQYF. The CDR3 bases are TGCGCCAGCAGCCCTGGGGTAGGGGGCTTATACGAGCAGTACTTC. The entire variable domain, with the rest obtained from reference TRBV5-1 and TRBJ2-7, is as follows: KAGVTQTPRYLIKTRGQQVTLSCSPISGHRSVSWYQQTPGQGLQFLFEYFSETQRNKGNFPGRFSGRQFSNSRSEMNVSTLELGDSALYLCASSPGVGGLYEQYFGPGTRLTVT.

This chain connects TRBV27 to TRBJ1-2, with 9 bases that match TRBD1. The CDR3 covers 14 residues. Germline CDR1 MNHEY, CDR2 SMNVEV (reference sequence). The ends lost 3 bases at V and 8 bases at J; junction bases unmatched: 7. CDR3 in amino acids: CASSFSQGAWGYTF. CDR3 nucleotides: TGTGCCAGCAGTTTTTCACAGGGGGCTTGGGGCTACACCTTC.

Remarks on this clone: This sample includes further DNA sequences coding for the same CDR3. The V call is TRBV19, the J call TRBJ2-5; no definite D call. From germline, CDR1 is LNHDA and CDR2 SQIVND (reference sequence). V lost 1 base, J lost 2 bases, and 5 bases lay in between. The CDR3 length is 13 residues. DNA for the CDR3: TGTGCCAGTAGTATAGTCAGGCAAGAGACCCAGTACTTC. Translating it yields CASSIVRQETQYF.

The rearrangement uses TRBV28 and TRBJ1-1, with TRBD1 matching over 7 bases. The CDR3 is 15 residues long. The J segment lost 5 bases and the V segment lost 4 bases, leaving 10 bases of the junction unmatched. Germline V gene data show CDR1 as MDHEN and CDR2 as SYDVKM. CDR3 in amino acids: CASSSPGGYWTEAFF. CDR3 bases: TGTGCCAGCAGTTCCCCAGGGGGTTATTGGACTGAAGCTTTCTTT.

This clone has only a few counts. CDR3 residues: CASSLVELKTYEQYF. The CDR3 coding sequence is TGTGCCAGCAGCTTAGTGGAGCTTAAGACCTACGAGCAGTACTTC. J is TRBJ2-7 and V is TRBV7-9; D call uncertain. In germline, CDR1 is SEHNR, CDR2 FQNEAQ (reference sequence). This CDR3 has 15 amino acids. The V end was cut by 1 base, the J end by 2 bases, with 12 bases between.

CDR3 nucleotide sequence: TGTGCCAGCAGTACGACAGGGGCTAGCCAAGAGACCCAGTACTTC. Its protein is CASSTTGASQETQYF. This rearrangement joins TRBV28 to TRBJ2-5; 8 positions match TRBD1. V dropped 5 bases and J dropped 1; count of bases not matched to a gene: 6. CDR1 and CDR2 (germline): MDHEN, SYDVKM. The length of the CDR3 is 15 residues.

The chain has TRBV6-1 and TRBJ2-3; D might be TRBD2 (5 bases). The CDR3 runs 14 residues. The V gene lost 4 bases and the J gene lost 3 bases, with 11 bases spanning the gap. Per germline, CDR1 MNHNS and CDR2 SASEGT. CDR3 sequence: CASSATRGTDTQYF. The CDR3 bases are TGTGCCAGCAGTGCAACTCGGGGAACAGATACGCAGTATTTT.

In its sample, this clone was seen a few times. V is TRBV19 and J is TRBJ2-6; 7 bases are shared with TRBD1. Germline CDR1 and CDR2: LNHDA and SQIVND (reference sequence). The CDR3 is 15 amino acids. Trimming cost V 4 bases and J 1 base; bases outside gene matches: 1. CDR3: CASSTTGSGANVLTF. Here the CDR3 DNA reads TGTGCCAGTAGTACGACAGGGTCTGGGGCCAACGTCCTGACTTTC.

This clone was seen a handful of times. J is TRBJ1-1 and V is TRBV5-1; no reliable D call. Germline values: CDR1 SGHRS, CDR2 YFSETQ. The CDR3 has 11 residues. V lost 2 bases, J lost 7 bases, and 6 bases lay in between. The CDR3 loop is CASSLVGEAFF. The CDR3 coding sequence is TGCGCCAGCAGCTTAGTCGGTGAAGCTTTCTTT. The full variable domain, its missing parts supplied by reference TRBV5-1 and TRBJ1-1, is KAGVTQTPRYLIKTRGQQVTLSCSPISGHRSVSWYQQTPGQGLQFLFEYFSETQRNKGNFPGRFSGRQFSNSRSEMNVSTLELGDSALYLCASSLVGEAFFGQGTRLTVV.

V usage is TRBV19 and J usage is TRBJ1-3, with D possibly being TRBD1 (5 bases). This CDR3 region has 14 residues. The germline V gene encodes CDR1 LNHDA and CDR2 SQIVND (reference sequence). Trimming stripped 7 bases from V and 3 bases from J, with 13 bases between. Here the CDR3 reads CASNDQGYGNTIYF. In DNA, the CDR3 is TGTGCCAGTAACGATCAGGGTTATGGAAACACCATATATTTT.

The rearrangement uses TRBV11-2 and TRBJ1-3, with TRBD1 matching over 7 bases. The ends lost 5 bases at V and 2 bases at J; junction bases unmatched: 3. Germline V gene lookup returns CDR1 SGHAT and CDR2 FQNNGV. The CDR3 is made up of 14 amino acids. CDR3 sequence reads: CASSLGTAGNTIYF. The CDR3 region has the DNA TGTGCCAGCAGCCTCGGGACAGCTGGAAACACCATATATTTT.